Sequencing of this T cell receptor (beta chain) was carried out in a study of T cells in Graves' hyperthyroidism and ophthalmopathy. Germline trimming cut 8 bases from V and 6 bases from J; bases unmatched to any gene: 12. Germline V gene data show CDR1 as SGHTA and CDR2 as FQGNSA. The CDR3 runs 15 residues. This clonotype has a count of ten or more. Amplification yielded TCR beta CDR3 regions, with RNA transcripts as the source. Using the HTBI primer set, a first-round RT-PCR was run on the TCR CDR3. TCRdb fed the multiplex PCR reads into MiXCR, producing one record per CDR3 protein. The data hold hundreds of thousands of distinct CDR3 sequences, with approximately 16% observed a single time.

Material for sequencing was blood. This receptor was obtained from a young woman with Graves' ophthalmopathy. The J gene is TRBJ1-2, the V gene TRBV7-2, with 10 bases matching TRBD1. The CDR3 spells CASGIPGQGLHGYTF. The CDR3 nucleotides read TGTGCCAGCGGAATACCGGGACAGGGGTTGCATGGCTACACCTTC.